The 11 T cell receptor beta chains presented below share a single source sample, sequenced in a study of cytomegalovirus exposure and HLA in healthy donors. The study ran its PCR with 60 Vbeta and 13 Jbeta primers. Sequencing was performed with immunoSEQ multiplex PCR; in TCRdb, only in-frame clones are kept and a portion is missing. Of 100,000 to 120,000 clones listed, about 81% were seen once; the top ten hold less than 2.5%. Sequenced sample: PBMCs. These receptors were collected from a young man in good health and CMV-seronegative.

The chain uses TRBV7-3 and TRBJ2-3, with 9 bases that match TRBD2. Germline CDR1 SGHTA, CDR2 FQGTGA. This CDR3 comprises 16 residues. The V gene end was trimmed by 5 bases and the J gene end by 4 bases; junction bases not matched to a gene: 10. In DNA, the CDR3 is TGTGCCAGCAGCCTCGCCGCTAGCGGGATGGCAGATACGCAGTATTTT. This encodes CASSLAASGMADTQYF.

The chain is built from TRBV4-2 and TRBJ2-5; D may be TRBD2 (5 bases). Trimming stripped 3 bases from V and 2 bases from J, with 10 bases between. Germline V gene lookup returns CDR1 LGHNA and CDR2 YNFKEQ. The CDR3 runs 14 residues. DNA of the CDR3: TGTGCCAGCAGCCAGCTGACTATTCAAGAGACCCAGTACTTC. Amino acids: CASSQLTIQETQYF.

The V and J genes are TRBV5-5 and TRBJ2-2; TRBD2 matches 7 bases. Trimming cost V 9 bases and J 1 base; bases outside gene matches: 12. CDR1 and CDR2 (germline): SGHKS, YYEKEE (reference sequence). The CDR3 has 16 residues. The CDR3 protein is CANGIGGDLNTGELFF. CDR3 sequence (DNA): TGTGCCAACGGGATTGGGGGGGACTTGAACACCGGGGAGCTGTTTTTT.

J is TRBJ1-2 and V is TRBV5-1, with a weak D call TRBD1 (6 bases). Trimming took 1 base from V and 4 from J, leaving 8 bases between them. The CDR3 is 13 amino acids. Germline loops: CDR1 SGHRS, CDR2 YFSETQ. The CDR3 region is CASSLTGSYGYTF. In DNA form, the CDR3 reads TGCGCCAGCAGCTTGACAGGGTCCTATGGCTACACCTTC.

The V and J genes are TRBV5-4 and TRBJ2-3, with 12 nucleotides matching TRBD1. The V and J ends lost 4 bases and 5 bases, in that order; junction bases with no gene match: 5. CDR1 is SGHNT and CDR2 is YYREEE in the germline V gene (reference sequence). The length of the CDR3 is 15 residues. The CDR3 DNA follows: TGTGCCAGCAGCCCGGGACAGGGGGCATTAGATACGCAGTATTTT. Its translation: CASSPGQGALDTQYF.

This rearrangement joins TRBV27 to TRBJ2-7; 7 positions match TRBD1. The CDR3 has 15 residues. V was pared by 2 bases and J by 1 base, with 5 bases of the junction left unmatched. Per germline, CDR1 MNHEY and CDR2 SMNVEV (reference sequence). The CDR3 loop is CASSLGPGGSYEQYF. CDR3 sequence (DNA): TGTGCCAGCAGTTTAGGGCCAGGGGGATCCTACGAGCAGTACTTC.

The rearrangement links TRBV5-1 to TRBJ2-7; the D gene is possibly TRBD2 (5 bases). Deletions cut 4 bases from V and 6 bases from J, with 20 bases between. This CDR3 spans 15 amino acids. The germline V gene has CDR1 SGHRS and CDR2 YFSETQ. The CDR3 DNA sequence: TGCGCCAGCAGCCTTGAGGGCAGTACCTCGGGCGAGCAGTACTTC. Its protein is CASSLEGSTSGEQYF.

This clone was counted a single time. The chain couples TRBV18 to TRBJ1-1; D gene ambiguous. Trimming removed 8 bases at V and 0 bases at J, with 10 bases between. CDR1 and CDR2 from the germline V gene are KGHSH and LQKENI. This CDR3 comprises 13 residues. CDR3 sequence reads: CASRGYLNTEAFF. DNA for the CDR3: TGTGCCAGCCGAGGGTACCTGAACACTGAAGCTTTCTTT. Variable domain in full (rest from reference TRBV18 and TRBJ1-1): NAGVMQNPRHLVRRRGQEARLRCSPMKGHSHVYWYRQLPEEGLKFMVYLQKENIIDESGMPKERFSAEFPKEGPSILRIQQVVRGDSAAYFCASRGYLNTEAFFGQGTRLTVV.

The chain employs TRBV10-2 and TRBJ1-1; 7 bases are a match to TRBD1. Trimming cost V 10 bases and J 7 bases; bases outside gene matches: 3. CDR3 length: 10 amino acids. Germline V CDR1 and CDR2: WSHSY, SAAADI. In nucleotides, the CDR3 is TGCGCCACCTGGGACAGTGAAGCTTTCTTT. This codes for CATWDSEAFF.

CDR3 protein: CASSLNLRDRGRDYYGYTF. The CDR3 DNA reads TGTGCCAGCAGTTTAAATCTCAGGGACAGGGGGCGCGACTACTATGGCTACACCTTC. This chain uses TRBV28 with TRBJ1-2; 12 bases fit TRBD1. Trimming cost V 2 bases and J 3 bases; bases outside gene matches: 13. CDR1 and CDR2 (germline): MDHEN, SYDVKM. CDR3 size: 19 residues.

V gene TRBV7-9 combines with J gene TRBJ2-7; 7 bases match TRBD2. The ends lost 3 bases at V and 2 bases at J; junction bases unmatched: 7. This CDR3 spans 15 amino acids. CDR1 and CDR2 from the germline V gene are SEHNR and FQNEAQ (reference sequence). The CDR3 is CASSFGGGSPYEQYF. In DNA, the CDR3 is TGTGCCAGCAGCTTCGGCGGGGGTTCCCCCTACGAGCAGTACTTC. Full variable domain (outside the CDR3, taken from reference TRBV7-9 and TRBJ2-7): DTGVSQNPRHKITKRGQNVTFRCDPISEHNRLYWYRQTLGQGPEFLTYFQNEAQLEKSRLLSDRFSAERPKGSFSTLEIQRTEQGDSAMYLCASSFGGGSPYEQYFGPGTRLTVT.